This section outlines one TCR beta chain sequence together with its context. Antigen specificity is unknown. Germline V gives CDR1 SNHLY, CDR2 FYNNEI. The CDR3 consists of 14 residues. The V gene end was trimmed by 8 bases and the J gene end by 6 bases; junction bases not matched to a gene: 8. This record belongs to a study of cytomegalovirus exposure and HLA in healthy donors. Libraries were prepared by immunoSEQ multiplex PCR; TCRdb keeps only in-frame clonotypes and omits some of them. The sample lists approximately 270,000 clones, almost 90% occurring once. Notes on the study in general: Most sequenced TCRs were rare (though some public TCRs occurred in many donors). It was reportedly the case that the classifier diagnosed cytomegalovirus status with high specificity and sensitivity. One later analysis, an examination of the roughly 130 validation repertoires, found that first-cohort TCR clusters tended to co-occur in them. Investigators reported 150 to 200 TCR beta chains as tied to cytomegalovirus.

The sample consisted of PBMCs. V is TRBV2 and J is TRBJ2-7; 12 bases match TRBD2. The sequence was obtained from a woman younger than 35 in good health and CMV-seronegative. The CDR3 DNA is TGTGCCAGCTACACCCCGGGACTAGCGGGCGAGCAGTACTTC. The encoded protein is CASYTPGLAGEQYF.